Detailed here is one TCR beta chain. The antigen is undetermined. From germline, CDR1 is SQVTM and CDR2 ANQGSEA. The CDR3 runs 10 residues. V shed 4 bases and J shed 4 bases, with 3 bases lying between them. The data derive from a study of cytomegalovirus exposure and HLA in healthy donors. Study at large: The Caucasian-associated ancestry cluster held around 76% of under 450 genotyped donors. Study-wide points: Cytomegalovirus status was reportedly diagnosed by the classifier with high specificity and sensitivity. Later, an analysis found that common viral pathogens appeared to be linked with several of the most significant clusters.

The PCR ran on 60 Vbeta and 13 Jbeta primers. Profiled with immunoSEQ multiplex PCR; TCRdb holds only in-frame clones, not every one. Among under 150,000 clones listed, 55% to 75% were seen once. This chain links TRBV29-1 with TRBJ2-3; no clear D. The clonotype comes from a man aged 30 to 39 in good health and CMV-seropositive. What was sequenced was PBMCs. The CDR3 nucleotides read TGCAGCGTTGGGCCAGATACGCAGTATTTT. Translating gives CSVGPDTQYF.